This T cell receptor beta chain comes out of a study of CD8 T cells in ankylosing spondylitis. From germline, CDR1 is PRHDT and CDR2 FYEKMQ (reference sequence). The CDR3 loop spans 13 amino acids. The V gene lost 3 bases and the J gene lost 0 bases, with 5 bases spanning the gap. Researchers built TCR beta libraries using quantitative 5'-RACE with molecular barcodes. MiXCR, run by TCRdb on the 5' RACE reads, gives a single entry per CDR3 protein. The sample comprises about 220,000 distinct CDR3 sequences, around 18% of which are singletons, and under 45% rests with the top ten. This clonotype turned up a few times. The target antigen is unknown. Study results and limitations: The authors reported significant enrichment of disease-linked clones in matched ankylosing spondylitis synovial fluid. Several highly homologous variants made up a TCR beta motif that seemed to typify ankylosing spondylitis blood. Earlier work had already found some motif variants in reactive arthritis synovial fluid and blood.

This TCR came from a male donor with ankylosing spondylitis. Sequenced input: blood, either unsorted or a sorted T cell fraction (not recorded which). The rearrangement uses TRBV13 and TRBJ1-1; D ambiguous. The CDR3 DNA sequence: TGTGCCAGCAGCTTGGAGGTGAACACTGAAGCTTTCTTT. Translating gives CASSLEVNTEAFF.